These 9 T cell receptor beta chains came from one sample sequenced in a study of cytomegalovirus exposure and HLA in healthy donors. Amplification used 60 Vbeta primers and 13 Jbeta primers. Method: immunoSEQ multiplex PCR; TCRdb's copy keeps in-frame clones and lacks some. The repertoire consists of some 170,000 clones, with about four fifths occurring once and the leading ten covering about 4.8%. Input material: PBMCs. All receptors derive from a man aged 25 to 40 in good health and CMV-seronegative.

This clone was counted only a few times. This chain connects TRBV29-1 to TRBJ2-3; D perhaps matches TRBD1 (6 bases). CDR1 is SQVTM and CDR2 is ANQGSEA in the germline V gene. The V gene lost 8 bases and the J gene lost 2 bases, with 11 bases spanning the gap. CDR3 length: 12 amino acids. The DNA of the CDR3 is TGCAGCCACGGACAGCCCACAGATACGCAGTATTTT. It translates to CSHGQPTDTQYF.

The rearrangement joins TRBV5-1 to TRBJ2-3, with D maybe TRBD2 (6 bases). The germline gives CDR1 SGHRS, CDR2 YFSETQ. The CDR3 has 17 amino acids. The V and J ends lost 3 bases and 2 bases respectively, with 19 bases between them. The CDR3 DNA follows: TGCGCCAGCAGCTCTGGGGGGACTCCCAGAACCACAGATACGCAGTATTTT. Translating gives CASSSGGTPRTTDTQYF.

The genes are TRBV28 and TRBJ2-1; D call uncertain. With 6 bases removed from V and 0 bases from J, the gap between germline ends came to 6 bases. CDR1 and CDR2 (germline): MDHEN, SYDVKM. This CDR3 contains 13 residues. CDR3 sequence reads: CASRESSYNEQFF. In nucleotides, the CDR3 is TGTGCCAGCAGAGAGAGCTCCTACAATGAGCAGTTCTTC.

The chain uses TRBV25-1 and TRBJ1-4; maybe TRBD1 (5 bases). V was clipped by 4 bases and J by 8 bases, with 20 bases between them. CDR1 and CDR2 (germline): MGHDK, SYGVNS. This CDR3 region has 16 residues. CDR3 DNA: TGTGCCAGCAGTGCCCATCTTCCGGGGGAAGGGGAAAAACTGTTTTTT. It yields the protein CASSAHLPGEGEKLFF.

The chain carries TRBV6-1 and TRBJ2-7; TRBD2 matches 8 bases. V lost 7 bases and J lost 2; bases outside the gene matches: 7. CDR1 and CDR2 from the germline V gene are MNHNS and SASEGT. CDR3 length: 14 amino acids. DNA for the CDR3: TGTGCCAGCAAAACGGAGCGGGAGCCCTACGAGCAGTACTTC. Translating gives CASKTEREPYEQYF.

The chain is built from TRBV6-5 and TRBJ2-1; 8 bases fit TRBD2. Germline V lookup: CDR1 MNHEY, CDR2 SVGAGI. Trimming at V came to 0 bases and at J to 2 bases, leaving 3 bases not matched to a gene. The CDR3 length is 16 residues. The CDR3 here is CASSYSEAGAYNEQFF. DNA of the CDR3: TGTGCCAGCAGTTACTCGGAAGCGGGGGCCTACAATGAGCAGTTCTTC.

The chain employs TRBV28 and TRBJ1-1; D unresolved. In germline, CDR1 is MDHEN, CDR2 SYDVKM. The CDR3 has 11 residues. The V and J ends lost 7 bases and 3 bases respectively, with 6 bases between them. CDR3 loop: CASTGYTEAFF. The CDR3 DNA reads as TGTGCCAGCACCGGGTACACTGAAGCTTTCTTT. Variable domain in full (rest from reference TRBV28 and TRBJ1-1): DVKVTQSSRYLVKRTGEKVFLECVQDMDHENMFWYRQDPGLGLRLIYFSYDVKMKEKGDIPEGYSVSREKKERFSLILESASTNQTSMYLCASTGYTEAFFGQGTRLTVV.

V gene TRBV6-6 combines with J gene TRBJ2-1; 11 nucleotides align to TRBD2. V trimming: 6 bases; J trimming: 4 bases; junction bases outside the gene matches: 5. The CDR3 has 15 residues. Germline V lookup: CDR1 MNHNY, CDR2 SVGAGI (reference sequence). The CDR3 loop reads CASRPSGGLYNEQFF. The DNA for the CDR3 is TGTGCCAGCAGGCCTAGCGGGGGGCTATACAATGAGCAGTTCTTC.

The CDR3 spells CASSLERAFF. CDR3 sequence (DNA): TGTGCCAGCAGCTTGGAACGGGCTTTCTTT. The chain is built from TRBV5-8 and TRBJ1-1; D remains ambiguous. The CDR3 covers 10 residues. Germline CDR1 reads SGHTS; CDR2 reads YDEGEE. Trimming took off 0 bases at V and 11 bases at J, with 5 bases between the two ends. Full variable domain (outside the CDR3, taken from reference TRBV5-8 and TRBJ1-1): EAGVTQSPTHLIKTRGQQATLRCSPISGHTSVYWYQQALGLGLQFLLWYDEGEERNRGNFPPRFSGRQFPNYSSELNVNALELEDSALYLCASSLERAFFGQGTRLTVV.